This T cell receptor (beta chain) was retrieved from a study of radiotherapy plus CTLA-4 blockade in lung cancer. Study information: Among patients, roughly 17% showed objective responses, and around 30% had disease control. Broader study findings: Reports identified early blood T cell clone dynamics, with interferon-beta, as the best response predictor. An expansion of tumor-derived TCR clones occurred in blood after radiotherapy plus ipilimumab.

As regards this clone: No antigen is known for it.

Repertoires were generated with immunoSEQ multiplex PCR, while TCRdb's copy carries only in-frame clones and drops some. The sample lists around 59,000 clones, over 70% seen once, with 4% in the top ten. Germline CDR1 and CDR2: KGHSH and LQKENI. This CDR3 region has 14 residues. J was trimmed by 4 bases and V by 6 bases; bases with no gene match: 8. J is TRBJ1-2 and V is TRBV18, with 7 bases fitting TRBD1. This specimen consisted of peripheral blood, obtained from a patient treated with radiotherapy plus ipilimumab. The TCR originated in a human donor with non-small cell lung cancer who had a partial response to radiotherapy plus ipilimumab. The CDR3 region is CASSPKTGSYGYTF. The CDR3 nucleotides are TGTGCCAGCTCCCCCAAGACAGGGAGCTATGGCTACACCTTC.